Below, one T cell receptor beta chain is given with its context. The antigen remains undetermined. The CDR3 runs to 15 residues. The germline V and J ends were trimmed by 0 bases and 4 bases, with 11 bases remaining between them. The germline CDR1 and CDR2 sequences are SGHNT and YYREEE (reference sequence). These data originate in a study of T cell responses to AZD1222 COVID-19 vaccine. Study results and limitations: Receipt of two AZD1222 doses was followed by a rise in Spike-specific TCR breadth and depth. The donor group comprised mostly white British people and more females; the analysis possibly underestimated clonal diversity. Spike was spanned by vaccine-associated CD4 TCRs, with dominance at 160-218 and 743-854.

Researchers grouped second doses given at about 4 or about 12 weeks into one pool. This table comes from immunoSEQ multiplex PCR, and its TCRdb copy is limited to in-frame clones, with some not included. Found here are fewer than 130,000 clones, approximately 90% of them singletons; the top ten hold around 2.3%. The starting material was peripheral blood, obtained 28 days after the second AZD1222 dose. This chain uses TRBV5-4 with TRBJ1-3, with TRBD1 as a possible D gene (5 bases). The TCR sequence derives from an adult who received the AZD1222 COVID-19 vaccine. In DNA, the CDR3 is TGTGCCAGCAGCTTGGCCCCGGGGGGAGGAAACACCATATATTTT. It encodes CASSLAPGGGNTIYF. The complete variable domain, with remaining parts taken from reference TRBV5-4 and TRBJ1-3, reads ETGVTQSPTHLIKTRGQQVTLRCSSQSGHNTVSWYQQALGQGPQFIFQYYREEENGRGNFPPRFSGLQFPNYSSELNVNALELDDSALYLCASSLAPGGGNTIYFGEGSWLTVV.